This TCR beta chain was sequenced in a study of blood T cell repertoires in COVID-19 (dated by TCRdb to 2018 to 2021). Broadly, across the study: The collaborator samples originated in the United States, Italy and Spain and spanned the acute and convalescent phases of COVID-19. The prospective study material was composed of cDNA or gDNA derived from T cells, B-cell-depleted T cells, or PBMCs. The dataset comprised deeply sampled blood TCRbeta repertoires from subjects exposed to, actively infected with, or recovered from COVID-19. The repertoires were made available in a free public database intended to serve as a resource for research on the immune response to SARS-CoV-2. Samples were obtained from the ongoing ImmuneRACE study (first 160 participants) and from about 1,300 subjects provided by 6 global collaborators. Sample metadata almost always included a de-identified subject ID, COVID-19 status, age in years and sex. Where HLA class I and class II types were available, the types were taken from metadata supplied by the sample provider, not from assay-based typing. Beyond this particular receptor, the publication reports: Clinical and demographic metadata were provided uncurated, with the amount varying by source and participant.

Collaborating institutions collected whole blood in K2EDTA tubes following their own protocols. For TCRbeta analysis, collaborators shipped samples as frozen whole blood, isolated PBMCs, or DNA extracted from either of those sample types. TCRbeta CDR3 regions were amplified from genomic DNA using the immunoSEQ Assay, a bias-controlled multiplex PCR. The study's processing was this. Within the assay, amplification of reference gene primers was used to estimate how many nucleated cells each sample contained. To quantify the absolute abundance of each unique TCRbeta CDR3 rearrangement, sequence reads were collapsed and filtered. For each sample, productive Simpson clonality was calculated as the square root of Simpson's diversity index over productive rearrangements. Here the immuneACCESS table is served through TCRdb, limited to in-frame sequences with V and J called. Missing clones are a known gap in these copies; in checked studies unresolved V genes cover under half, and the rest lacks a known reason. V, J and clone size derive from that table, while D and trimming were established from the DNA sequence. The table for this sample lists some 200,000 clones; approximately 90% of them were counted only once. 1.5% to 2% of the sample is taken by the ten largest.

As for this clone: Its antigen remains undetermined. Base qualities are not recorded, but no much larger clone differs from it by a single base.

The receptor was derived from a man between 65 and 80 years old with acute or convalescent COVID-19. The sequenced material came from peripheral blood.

In nucleotides, the sequence is TGTGCCTGGAGTACGAGGGCCACTGAAGCTTTCTTT. Protein translation: CAWSTRATEAFF. Rearrangement joined TRBV30 to TRBJ1-1, with the D gene too uncertain to name. CDR1 is given as GTSNPN and CDR2 as SVGIG, both from the germline V gene (reference sequence). Between the V and J ends, shortened by 2 bases and 4 bases respectively, the junction contains 8 bases. The CDR3 runs 12 residues from the cysteine to the phenylalanine. CDR3 DNA is the only sequence kept; it has 36 bases, read in frame from the first base.